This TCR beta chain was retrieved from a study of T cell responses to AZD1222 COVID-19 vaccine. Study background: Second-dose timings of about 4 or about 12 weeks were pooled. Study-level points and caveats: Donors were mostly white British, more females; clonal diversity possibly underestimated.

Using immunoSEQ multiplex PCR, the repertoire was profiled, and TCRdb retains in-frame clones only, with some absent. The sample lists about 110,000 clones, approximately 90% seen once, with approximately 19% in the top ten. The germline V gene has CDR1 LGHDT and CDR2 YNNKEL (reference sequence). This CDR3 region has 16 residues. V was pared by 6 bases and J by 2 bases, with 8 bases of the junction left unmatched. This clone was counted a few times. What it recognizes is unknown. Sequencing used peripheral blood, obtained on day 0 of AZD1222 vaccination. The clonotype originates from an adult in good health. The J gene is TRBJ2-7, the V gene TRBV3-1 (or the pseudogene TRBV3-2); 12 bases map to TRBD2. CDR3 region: CASSRRTSGVAYEQYF. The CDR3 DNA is TGTGCCAGCAGTCGACGGACTAGCGGGGTGGCCTACGAGCAGTACTTC.